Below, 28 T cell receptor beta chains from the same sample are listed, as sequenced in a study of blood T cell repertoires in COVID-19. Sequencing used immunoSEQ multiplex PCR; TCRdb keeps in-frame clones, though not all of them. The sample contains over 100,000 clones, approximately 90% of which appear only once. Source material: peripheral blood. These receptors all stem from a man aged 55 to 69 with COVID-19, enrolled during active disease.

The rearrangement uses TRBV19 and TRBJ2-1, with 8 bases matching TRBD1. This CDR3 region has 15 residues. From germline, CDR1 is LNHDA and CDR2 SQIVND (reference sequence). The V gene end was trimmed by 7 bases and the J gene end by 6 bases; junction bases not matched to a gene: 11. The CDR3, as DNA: TGTGCCAGTACCCCGACAGGGGAGGCAATCAATGAGCAGTTCTTC. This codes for CASTPTGEAINEQFF.

CDR3 sequence (DNA): TGTGCCATCAGTGAGTGGGTGTCAGGACAGGGAACGACCGGGGAGCTGTTTTTT. Translating gives CAISEWVSGQGTTGELFF. The chain has TRBV10-3 and TRBJ2-2, with 8 bases matching TRBD1. Trimming at V came to 1 base and at J to 5 bases, leaving 12 bases not matched to a gene. This CDR3 is built from 18 residues. Germline V gene lookup returns CDR1 ENHRY and CDR2 SYGVKD.

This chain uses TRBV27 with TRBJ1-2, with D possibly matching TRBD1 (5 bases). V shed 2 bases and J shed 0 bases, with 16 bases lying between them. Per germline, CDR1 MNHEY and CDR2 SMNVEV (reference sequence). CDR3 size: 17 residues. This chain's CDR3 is CASSLGPRQGTNYGYTF. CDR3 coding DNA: TGTGCCAGCAGTTTAGGTCCTCGCCAGGGTACTAACTATGGCTACACCTTC.

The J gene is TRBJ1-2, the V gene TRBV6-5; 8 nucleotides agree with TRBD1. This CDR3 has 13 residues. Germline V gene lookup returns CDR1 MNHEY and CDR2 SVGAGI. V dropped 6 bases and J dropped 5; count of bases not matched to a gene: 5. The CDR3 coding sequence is TGTGCCAGCAGCACAGGGGGAGAGTATGGCTACACCTTC. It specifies CASSTGGEYGYTF.

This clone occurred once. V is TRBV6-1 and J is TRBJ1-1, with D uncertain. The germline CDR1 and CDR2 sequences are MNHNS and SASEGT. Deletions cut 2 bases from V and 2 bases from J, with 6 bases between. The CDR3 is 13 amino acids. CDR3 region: CASSEIINTEAFF. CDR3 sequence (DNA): TGTGCCAGCAGTGAAATTATTAACACTGAAGCTTTCTTT.

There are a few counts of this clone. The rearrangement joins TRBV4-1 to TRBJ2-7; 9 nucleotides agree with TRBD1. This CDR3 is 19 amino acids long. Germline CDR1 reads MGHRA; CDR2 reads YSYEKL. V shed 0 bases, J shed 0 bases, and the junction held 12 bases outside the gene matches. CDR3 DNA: TGCGCCAGCAGCCAAGATCTCGGGGACAGGGCCGATACCTCCTACGAGCAGTACTTC. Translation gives CASSQDLGDRADTSYEQYF.

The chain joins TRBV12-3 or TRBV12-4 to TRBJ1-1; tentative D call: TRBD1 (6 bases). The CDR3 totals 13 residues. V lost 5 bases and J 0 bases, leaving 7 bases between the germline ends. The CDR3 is CASSRTVNTEAFF. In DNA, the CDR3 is TGTGCCAGCAGTCGGACAGTGAACACTGAAGCTTTCTTT.

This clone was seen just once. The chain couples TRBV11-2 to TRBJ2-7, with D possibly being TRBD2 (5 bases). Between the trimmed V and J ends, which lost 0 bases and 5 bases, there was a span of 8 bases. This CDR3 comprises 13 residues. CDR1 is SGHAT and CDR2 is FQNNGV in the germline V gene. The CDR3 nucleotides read TGTGCCAGCAGCTTAGATCTCGGGAACGAGCAGTACTTC. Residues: CASSLDLGNEQYF.

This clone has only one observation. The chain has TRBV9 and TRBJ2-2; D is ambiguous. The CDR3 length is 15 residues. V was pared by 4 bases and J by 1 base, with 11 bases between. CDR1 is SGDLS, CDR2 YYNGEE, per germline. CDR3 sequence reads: CASSYSTWNTGELFF. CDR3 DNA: TGTGCCAGCAGCTACAGTACCTGGAACACCGGGGAGCTGTTTTTT.

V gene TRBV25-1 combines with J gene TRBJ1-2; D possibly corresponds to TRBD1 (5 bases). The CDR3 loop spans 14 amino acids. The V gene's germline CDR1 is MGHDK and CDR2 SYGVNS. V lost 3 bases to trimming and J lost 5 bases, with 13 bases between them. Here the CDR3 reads CASSDPGKGYGYTF. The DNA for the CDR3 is TGTGCCAGCAGTGATCCAGGAAAGGGGTATGGCTACACCTTC.

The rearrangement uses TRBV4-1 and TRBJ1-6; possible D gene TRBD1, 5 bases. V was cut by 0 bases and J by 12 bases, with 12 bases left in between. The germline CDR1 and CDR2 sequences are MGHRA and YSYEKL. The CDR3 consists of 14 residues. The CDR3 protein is CASSQEWGERPLHF. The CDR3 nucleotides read TGCGCCAGCAGCCAAGAGTGGGGCGAACGACCCCTCCACTTT.

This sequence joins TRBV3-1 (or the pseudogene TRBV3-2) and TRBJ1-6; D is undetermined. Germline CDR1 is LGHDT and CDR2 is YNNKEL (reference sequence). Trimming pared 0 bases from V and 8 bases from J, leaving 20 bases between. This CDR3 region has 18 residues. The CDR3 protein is CASSQDLPGGEGDSPLHF. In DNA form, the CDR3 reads TGTGCCAGCAGCCAAGACCTCCCCGGAGGCGAAGGCGATTCACCCCTCCACTTT.

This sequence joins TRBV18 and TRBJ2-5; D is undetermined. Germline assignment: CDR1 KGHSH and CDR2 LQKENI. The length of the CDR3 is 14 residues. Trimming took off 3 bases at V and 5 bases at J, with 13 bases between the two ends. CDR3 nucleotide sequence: TGTGCCAGCTCACCTTTTAGCAGCGAGGAGACCCAGTACTTC. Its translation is CASSPFSSEETQYF.

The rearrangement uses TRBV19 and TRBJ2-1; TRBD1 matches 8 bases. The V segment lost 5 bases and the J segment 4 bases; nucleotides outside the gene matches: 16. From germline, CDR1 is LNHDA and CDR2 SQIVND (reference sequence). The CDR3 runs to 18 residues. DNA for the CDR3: TGTGCCAGTAGTTTGATGGACAGGGCCGTACTTAGATACAATGAGCAGTTCTTC. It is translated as CASSLMDRAVLRYNEQFF.

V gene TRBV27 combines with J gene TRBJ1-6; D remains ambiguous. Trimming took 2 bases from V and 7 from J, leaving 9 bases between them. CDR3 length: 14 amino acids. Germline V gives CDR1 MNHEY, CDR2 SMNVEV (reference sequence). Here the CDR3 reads CASSLRELNSPLHF. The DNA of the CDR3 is TGTGCCAGCAGTTTACGGGAATTGAATTCACCCCTCCACTTT.

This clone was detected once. The CDR3 DNA follows: TGTGCCAGCAGCCAAGATAACAGGATATCGGGGGAGCTGTTTTTT. It codes for CASSQDNRISGELFF. The V gene is TRBV3-1 (or the pseudogene TRBV3-2), the J gene TRBJ2-2, with a tentative D call TRBD1 (5 bases). V lost 0 bases, J lost 8 bases, and 13 bases lay in between. CDR1 LGHDT and CDR2 YNNKEL come from the germline V gene (reference sequence). This CDR3 has 15 amino acids.

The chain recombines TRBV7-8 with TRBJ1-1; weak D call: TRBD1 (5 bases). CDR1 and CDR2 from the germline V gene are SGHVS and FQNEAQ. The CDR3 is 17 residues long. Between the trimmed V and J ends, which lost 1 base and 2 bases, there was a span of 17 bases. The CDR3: CASSLVGLGDSNTEAFF. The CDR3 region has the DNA TGTGCCAGCAGCTTAGTGGGCCTAGGAGACAGCAACACTGAAGCTTTCTTT.

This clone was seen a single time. The CDR3 is CASSPPNWRDRNNEQFF. The CDR3 nucleotides are TGTGCCAGCTCACCACCAAATTGGAGGGATAGGAACAATGAGCAGTTCTTC. This chain joins TRBV18 and TRBJ2-1; tentative D call: TRBD2 (6 bases). The CDR3 sequence is 17 residues long. V lost 0 bases and J 5 bases, leaving 17 bases between the germline ends. CDR1 and CDR2 (germline): KGHSH, LQKENI.

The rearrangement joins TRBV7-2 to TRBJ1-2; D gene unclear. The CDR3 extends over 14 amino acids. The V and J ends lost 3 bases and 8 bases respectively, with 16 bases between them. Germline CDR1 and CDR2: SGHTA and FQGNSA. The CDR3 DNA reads TGTGCCAGCAGCTTTCCCCGGGTCGGTAGGGGCTACACCTTC. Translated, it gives CASSFPRVGRGYTF. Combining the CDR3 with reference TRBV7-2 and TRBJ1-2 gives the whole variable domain GAGVSQSPSNKVTEKGKDVELRCDPISGHTALYWYRQSLGQGLEFLIYFQGNSAPDKSGLPSDRFSAERTGGSVSTLTIQRTQQEDSAVYLCASSFPRVGRGYTFGSGTRLTVV.

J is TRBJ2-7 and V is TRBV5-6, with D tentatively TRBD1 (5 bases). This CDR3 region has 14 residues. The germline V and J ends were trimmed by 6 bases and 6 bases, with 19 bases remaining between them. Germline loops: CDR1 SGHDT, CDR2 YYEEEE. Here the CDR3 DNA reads TGTGCCAGCAACCTTCCTGGGCAGGGCACCGAGCAGTACTTC. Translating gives CASNLPGQGTEQYF.

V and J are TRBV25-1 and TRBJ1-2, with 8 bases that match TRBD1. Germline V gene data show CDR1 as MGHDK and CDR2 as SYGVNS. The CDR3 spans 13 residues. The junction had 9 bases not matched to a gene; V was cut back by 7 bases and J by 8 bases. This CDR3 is CASTEAGGAGYTF. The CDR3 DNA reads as TGTGCCAGCACCGAGGCAGGGGGCGCCGGCTACACCTTC.

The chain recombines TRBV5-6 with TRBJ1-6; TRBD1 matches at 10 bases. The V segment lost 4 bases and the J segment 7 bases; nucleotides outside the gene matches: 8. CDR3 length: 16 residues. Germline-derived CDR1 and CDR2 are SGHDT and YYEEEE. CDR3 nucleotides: TGTGCCAGCAGCCCGGGACAGGGGAATAGGAATTCACCCCTCCACTTT. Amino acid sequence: CASSPGQGNRNSPLHF.

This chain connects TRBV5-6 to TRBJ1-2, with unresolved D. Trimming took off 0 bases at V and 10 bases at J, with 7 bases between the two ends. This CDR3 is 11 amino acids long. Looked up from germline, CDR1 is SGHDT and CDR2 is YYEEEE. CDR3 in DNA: TGTGCCAGCAGCTTGGGAGGGATCTACACCTTC. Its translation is CASSLGGIYTF. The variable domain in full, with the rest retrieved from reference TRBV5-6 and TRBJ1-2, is DAGVTQSPTHLIKTRGQQVTLRCSPKSGHDTVSWYQQALGQGPQFIFQYYEEEERQRGNFPDRFSGHQFPNYSSELNVNALLLGDSALYLCASSLGGIYTFGSGTRLTVV.

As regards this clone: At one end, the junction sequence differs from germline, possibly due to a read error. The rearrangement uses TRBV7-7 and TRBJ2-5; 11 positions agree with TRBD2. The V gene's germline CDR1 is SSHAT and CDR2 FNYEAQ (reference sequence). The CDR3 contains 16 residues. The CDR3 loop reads CASSYSGGAAQETQYF. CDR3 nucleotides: TGTGCTAGCAGCTATAGCGGGGGGGCGGCCCAAGAGACCCAGTACTTC.

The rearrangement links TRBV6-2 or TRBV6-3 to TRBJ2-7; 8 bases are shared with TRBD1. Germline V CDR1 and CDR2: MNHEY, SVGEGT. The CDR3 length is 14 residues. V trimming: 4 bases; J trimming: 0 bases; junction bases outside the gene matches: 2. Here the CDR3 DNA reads TGTGCCAGCAGTTTAGACAGGGGCTCCTACGAGCAGTACTTC. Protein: CASSLDRGSYEQYF.

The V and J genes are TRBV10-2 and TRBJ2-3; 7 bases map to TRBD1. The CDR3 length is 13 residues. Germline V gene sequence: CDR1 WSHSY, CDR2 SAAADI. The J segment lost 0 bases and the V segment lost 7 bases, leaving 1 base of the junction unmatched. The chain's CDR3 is CASKGASTDTQYF. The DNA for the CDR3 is TGCGCCAGCAAGGGGGCGAGCACAGATACGCAGTATTTT.

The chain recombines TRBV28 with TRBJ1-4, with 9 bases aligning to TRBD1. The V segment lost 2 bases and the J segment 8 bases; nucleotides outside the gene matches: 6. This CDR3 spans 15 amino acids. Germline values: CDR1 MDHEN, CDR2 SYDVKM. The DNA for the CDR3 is TGTGCCAGCAGTTTAACCGGGACAGGGAGCGAAAAACTGTTTTTT. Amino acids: CASSLTGTGSEKLFF. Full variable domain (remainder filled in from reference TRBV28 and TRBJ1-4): DVKVTQSSRYLVKRTGEKVFLECVQDMDHENMFWYRQDPGLGLRLIYFSYDVKMKEKGDIPEGYSVSREKKERFSLILESASTNQTSMYLCASSLTGTGSEKLFFGSGTQLSVL.

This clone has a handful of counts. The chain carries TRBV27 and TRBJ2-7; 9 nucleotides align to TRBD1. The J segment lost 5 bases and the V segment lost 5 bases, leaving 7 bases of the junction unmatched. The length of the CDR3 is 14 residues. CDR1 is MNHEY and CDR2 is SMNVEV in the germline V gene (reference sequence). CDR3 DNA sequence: TGTGCCAGCAGTAGCCGGGACAGGGCCGACGAGCAGTACTTC. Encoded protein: CASSSRDRADEQYF.